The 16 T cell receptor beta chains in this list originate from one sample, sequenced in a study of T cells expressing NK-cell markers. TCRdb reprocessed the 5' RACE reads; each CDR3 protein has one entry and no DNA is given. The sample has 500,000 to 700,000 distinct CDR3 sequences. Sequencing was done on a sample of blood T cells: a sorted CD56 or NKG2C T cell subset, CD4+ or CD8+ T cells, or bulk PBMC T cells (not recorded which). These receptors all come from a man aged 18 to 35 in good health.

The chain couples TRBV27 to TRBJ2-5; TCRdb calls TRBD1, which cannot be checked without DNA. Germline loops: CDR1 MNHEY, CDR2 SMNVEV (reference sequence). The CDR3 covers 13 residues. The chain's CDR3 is CASSLGQGGTQYF.

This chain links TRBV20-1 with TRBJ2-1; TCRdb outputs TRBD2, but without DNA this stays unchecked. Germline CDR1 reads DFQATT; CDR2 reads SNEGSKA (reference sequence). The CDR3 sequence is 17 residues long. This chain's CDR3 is CSARDIRRSGRIYEQFF.

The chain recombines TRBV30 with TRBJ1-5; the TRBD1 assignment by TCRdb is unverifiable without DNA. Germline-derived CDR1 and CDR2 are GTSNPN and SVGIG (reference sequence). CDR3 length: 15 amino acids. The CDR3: CAWSAGQGAGQPQHF.

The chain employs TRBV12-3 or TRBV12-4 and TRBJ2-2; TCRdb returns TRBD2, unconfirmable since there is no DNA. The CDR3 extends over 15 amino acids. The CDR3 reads CASTLTSGSPGELFF.

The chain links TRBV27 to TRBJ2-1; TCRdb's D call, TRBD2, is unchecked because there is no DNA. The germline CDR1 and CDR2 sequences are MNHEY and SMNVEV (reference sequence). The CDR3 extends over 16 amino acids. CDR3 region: CASSLTGTTTYNEQFF.

CDR3 sequence: CASRDIYGYTF. The V call is TRBV28, the J call TRBJ1-2; TCRdb designates TRBD1, a call that cannot be tested without DNA. This CDR3 region has 11 residues. Germline V lookup: CDR1 MDHEN, CDR2 SYDVKM.

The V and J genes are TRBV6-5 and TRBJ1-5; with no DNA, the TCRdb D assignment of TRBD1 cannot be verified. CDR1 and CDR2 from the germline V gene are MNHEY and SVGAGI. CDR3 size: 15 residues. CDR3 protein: CASNPGTGLHQPQHF.

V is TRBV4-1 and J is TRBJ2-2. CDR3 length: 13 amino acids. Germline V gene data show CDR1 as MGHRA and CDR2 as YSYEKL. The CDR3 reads CASSFPGPGELFF.

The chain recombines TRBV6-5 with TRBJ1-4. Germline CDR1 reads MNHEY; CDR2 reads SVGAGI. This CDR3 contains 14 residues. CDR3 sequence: CASTHGGAGEKLFF.

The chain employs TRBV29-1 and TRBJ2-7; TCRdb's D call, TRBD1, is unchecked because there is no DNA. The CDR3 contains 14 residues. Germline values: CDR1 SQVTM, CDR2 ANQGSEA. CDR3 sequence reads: CSVVTGHKIYEQYF.

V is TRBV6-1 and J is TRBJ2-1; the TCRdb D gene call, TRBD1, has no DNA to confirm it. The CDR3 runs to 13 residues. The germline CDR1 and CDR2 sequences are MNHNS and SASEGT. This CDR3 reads CASSDSRVGEQFF.

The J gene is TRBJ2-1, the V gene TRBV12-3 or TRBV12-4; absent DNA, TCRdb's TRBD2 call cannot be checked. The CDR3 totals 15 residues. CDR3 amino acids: CASTTGTSVYNEQFF.

The CDR3 sequence is CASSEPGGRSPNQPQHF. V gene TRBV6-1 combines with J gene TRBJ1-5; TCRdb gives TRBD1 as the D gene, but with no DNA this cannot be confirmed. This CDR3 has 17 amino acids. Germline V gene lookup returns CDR1 MNHNS and CDR2 SASEGT.

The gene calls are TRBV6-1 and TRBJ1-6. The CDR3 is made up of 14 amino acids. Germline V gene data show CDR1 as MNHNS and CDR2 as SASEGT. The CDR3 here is CASSAGKDNSPLHF.

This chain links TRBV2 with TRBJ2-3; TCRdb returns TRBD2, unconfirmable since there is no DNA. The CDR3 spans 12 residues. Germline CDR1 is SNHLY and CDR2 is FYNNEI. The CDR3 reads CASSFSLGTQYF.

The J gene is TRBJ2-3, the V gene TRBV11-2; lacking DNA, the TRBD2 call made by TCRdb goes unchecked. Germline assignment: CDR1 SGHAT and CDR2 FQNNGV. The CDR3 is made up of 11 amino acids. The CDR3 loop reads CASSPRDYQYF.